This TCR beta chain was recovered during a study of blood T cell repertoires in COVID-19. Study-wide context: T cells, B-cell-depleted T cells, or PBMCs provided the cDNA or gDNA that served as material.

Some clones are missing from TCRdb's copy, which holds only in-frame ones; the method was immunoSEQ multiplex PCR. The table shows approximately 150,000 clones, with about 90% occurring only once. This CDR3 is 17 amino acids long. The ends lost 6 bases at V and 0 bases at J; junction bases unmatched: 11. The germline V gene encodes CDR1 SEHNR and CDR2 FQNEAQ (reference sequence). The receptor was derived from a woman aged 45 to 65 with acute or convalescent COVID-19. The sample consisted of peripheral blood. The V call is TRBV7-9, the J call TRBJ2-7; 10 nucleotides align to TRBD2. The chain's CDR3 is CASRKRAGGPSSYEQYF. Here the CDR3 DNA reads TGTGCCAGCAGAAAGAGAGCGGGAGGGCCGAGCTCCTACGAGCAGTACTTC. Looking up the rest from reference TRBV7-9 and TRBJ2-7 gives the full variable domain: DTGVSQNPRHKITKRGQNVTFRCDPISEHNRLYWYRQTLGQGPEFLTYFQNEAQLEKSRLLSDRFSAERPKGSFSTLEIQRTEQGDSAMYLCASRKRAGGPSSYEQYFGPGTRLTVT.